This note documents a single TCR beta chain sequence. This specimen comes from a study of blood T cells in healthy people across ages. Study at large: For every two T cells, template switching captured about one barcoded beta molecule.

V was shortened by 6 bases and J by 5 bases, with 22 bases between the two germline ends. This CDR3 region has 15 residues. Germline V gives CDR1 SQVTM, CDR2 ANQGSEA. For the second PCR, which ran for about 6 to 11 cycles, a sample-barcoded 5' primer and a J-beta primer mix were used. Each CDR3 protein is one row after TCRdb ran MiXCR on the 5' RACE reads. This sample carries around 820,000 distinct CDR3 sequences, roughly 25% of them seen once, and the ten largest clones take more than 3%. These data were also filed under a second study, of T cells of mothers and their children. That paper adds: Per child, around 3 million TCR beta CDR3 reads were obtained, against over 9 million per mother. No clone of persistent microchimeric T cells was detected.

The receptor's source is a boy younger than 18 in good health. The gene calls are TRBV29-1 and TRBJ2-5; D possibly matches TRBD1 or TRBD2 (7 bases each). What was sequenced was blood. CDR3 region: CSVGGQASAGETQYF. The DNA of the CDR3 is TGCAGCGTGGGAGGACAGGCCTCAGCGGGGGAGACCCAGTACTTC.